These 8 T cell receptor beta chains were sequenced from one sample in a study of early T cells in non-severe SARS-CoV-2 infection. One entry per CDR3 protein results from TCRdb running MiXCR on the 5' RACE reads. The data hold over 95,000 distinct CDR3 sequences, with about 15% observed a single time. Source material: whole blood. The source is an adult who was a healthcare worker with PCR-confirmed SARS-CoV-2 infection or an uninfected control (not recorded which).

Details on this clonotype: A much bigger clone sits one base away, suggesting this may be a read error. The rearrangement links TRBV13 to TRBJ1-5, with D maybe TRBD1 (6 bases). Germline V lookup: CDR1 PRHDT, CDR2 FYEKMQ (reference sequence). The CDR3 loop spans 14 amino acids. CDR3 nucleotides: TGTGCCAGCAGCTTGGGGGGCGTCAATCAGCCCCGGCATTTT. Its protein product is CASSLGGVNQPRHF.

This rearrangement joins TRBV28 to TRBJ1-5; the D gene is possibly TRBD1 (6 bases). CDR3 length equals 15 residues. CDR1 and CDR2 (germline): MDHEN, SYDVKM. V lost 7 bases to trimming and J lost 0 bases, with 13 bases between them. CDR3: CASITGQNSNQPQHF. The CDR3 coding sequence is TGTGCCAGCATTACGGGACAAAATAGCAATCAGCCCCAGCATTTT.

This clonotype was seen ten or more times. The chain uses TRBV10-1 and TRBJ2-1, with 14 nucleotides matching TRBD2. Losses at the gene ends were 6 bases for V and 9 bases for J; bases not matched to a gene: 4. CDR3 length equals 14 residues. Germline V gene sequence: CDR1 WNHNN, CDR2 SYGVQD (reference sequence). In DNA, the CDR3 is TGCGCCAGCAGCGGGACTAGCGGGGGCGGTGAGCAGTTCTTC. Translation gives CASSGTSGGGEQFF.

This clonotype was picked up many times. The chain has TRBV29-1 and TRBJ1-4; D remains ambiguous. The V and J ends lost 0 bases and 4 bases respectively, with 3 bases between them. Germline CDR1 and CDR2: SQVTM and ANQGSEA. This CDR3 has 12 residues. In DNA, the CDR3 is TGCAGCGTTGAAGATAATAATGAAAAACTGTTTTTT. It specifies CSVEDNNEKLFF.

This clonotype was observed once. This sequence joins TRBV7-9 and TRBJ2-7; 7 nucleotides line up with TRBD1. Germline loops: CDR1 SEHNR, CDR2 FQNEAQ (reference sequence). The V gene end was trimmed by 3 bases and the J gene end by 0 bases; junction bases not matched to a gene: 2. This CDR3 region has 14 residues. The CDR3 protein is CASSFRGSSYEQYF. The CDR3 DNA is TGTGCCAGCAGCTTCAGGGGGAGCTCCTACGAGCAGTACTTC.

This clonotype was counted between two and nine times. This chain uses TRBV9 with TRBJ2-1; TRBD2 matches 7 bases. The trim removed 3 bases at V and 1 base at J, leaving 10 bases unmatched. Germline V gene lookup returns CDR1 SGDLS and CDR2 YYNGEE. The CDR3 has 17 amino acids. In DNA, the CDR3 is TGTGCCAGCAGCGGGGACGGTAGCGGGCCATCCTACAATGAGCAGTTCTTC. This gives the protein CASSGDGSGPSYNEQFF. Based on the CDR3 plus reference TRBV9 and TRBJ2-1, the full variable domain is DSGVTQTPKHLITATGQRVTLRCSPRSGDLSVYWYQQSLDQGLQFLIQYYNGEERAKGNILERFSAQQFPDLHSELNLSSLELGDSALYFCASSGDGSGPSYNEQFFGPGTRLTVL.

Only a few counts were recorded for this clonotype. The CDR3 region has the DNA TGCAGTGCCCCAACGTCGCTAGCGGAGTACAATGAGCAGTTCTTC. This encodes CSAPTSLAEYNEQFF. This chain links TRBV20-1 with TRBJ2-1; 7 nucleotides align to TRBD2. With 6 bases clipped from V and 4 bases from J, the junction kept 12 bases outside the gene matches. CDR3 length: 15 amino acids. CDR1 and CDR2 (germline): DFQATT, SNEGSKA (reference sequence).

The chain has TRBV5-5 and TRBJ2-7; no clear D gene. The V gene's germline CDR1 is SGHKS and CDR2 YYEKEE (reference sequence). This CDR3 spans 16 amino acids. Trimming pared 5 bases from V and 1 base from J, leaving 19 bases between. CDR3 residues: CASRNLGGDNSYEQYF. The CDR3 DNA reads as TGTGCCAGCAGAAACTTAGGCGGTGACAATTCCTACGAGCAGTACTTC. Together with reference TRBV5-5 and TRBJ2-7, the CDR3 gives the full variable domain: DAGVTQSPTHLIKTRGQQVTLRCSPISGHKSVSWYQQVLGQGPQFIFQYYEKEERGRGNFPDRFSARQFPNYSSELNVNALLLGDSALYLCASRNLGGDNSYEQYFGPGTRLTVT.